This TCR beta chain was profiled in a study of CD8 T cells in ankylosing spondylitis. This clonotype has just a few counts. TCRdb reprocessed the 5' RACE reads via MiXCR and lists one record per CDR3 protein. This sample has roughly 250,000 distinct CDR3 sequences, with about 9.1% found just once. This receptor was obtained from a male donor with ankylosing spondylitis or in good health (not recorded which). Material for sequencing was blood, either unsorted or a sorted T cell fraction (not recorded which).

CDR3 loop: CASGDRDEQYF. CDR3 DNA: TGTGCCAGCGGCGACAGGGACGAGCAGTACTTC. This chain joins TRBV28 and TRBJ2-7; 7 nucleotides line up with TRBD1. Trimming cost V 8 bases and J 5 bases; bases outside gene matches: 3. There are 11 residues in the CDR3. Germline V gives CDR1 MDHEN, CDR2 SYDVKM.